The 26 T cell receptor beta chains presented below share a single source sample, sequenced in a study of cytomegalovirus exposure and HLA in healthy donors. TCRdb's copy holds only in-frame clones and misses some; the assay was immunoSEQ multiplex PCR. Of about 53,000 clones in the sample, roughly 93% were seen once. Sequenced sample: PBMCs. Receptors were obtained from a man between 18 and 29 years old in good health and CMV-seronegative.

This chain uses TRBV4-1 with TRBJ2-2; D ambiguous. With 3 bases removed from V and 6 bases from J, the gap between germline ends came to 11 bases. The CDR3 contains 14 residues. Germline-derived CDR1 and CDR2 are MGHRA and YSYEKL. The CDR3 DNA sequence: TGCGCCAGCAGCCACCCCCACTCCCCCGGGGAGCTGTTTTTT. This sequence encodes CASSHPHSPGELFF.

The chain carries TRBV10-3 and TRBJ2-5; no clear D. Trimming removed 3 bases from V and 4 bases from J, with 9 bases in between. The CDR3 extends over 13 amino acids. Germline CDR1 reads ENHRY; CDR2 reads SYGVKD. The CDR3 region has the DNA TGTGCCATCAGTGACGGTCTTGGAGAGACCCAGTACTTC. The encoded protein is CAISDGLGETQYF.

The chain couples TRBV5-5 to TRBJ2-7; D perhaps matches TRBD1 (6 bases). Trimming took off 4 bases at V and 6 bases at J, with 20 bases between the two ends. The CDR3 sequence is 15 residues long. CDR1 and CDR2 (germline): SGHKS, YYEKEE (reference sequence). CDR3 protein: CASSIFRDTVPEQYF. As DNA, the CDR3 is TGTGCCAGCAGCATCTTCCGGGACACCGTCCCCGAGCAGTACTTC. The full variable domain, its missing parts supplied by reference TRBV5-5 and TRBJ2-7, is DAGVTQSPTHLIKTRGQQVTLRCSPISGHKSVSWYQQVLGQGPQFIFQYYEKEERGRGNFPDRFSARQFPNYSSELNVNALLLGDSALYLCASSIFRDTVPEQYFGPGTRLTVT.

The count of this clone is one. The chain recombines TRBV28 with TRBJ2-7, with 7 bases identical to TRBD1. V dropped 7 bases and J dropped 4; count of bases not matched to a gene: 10. Germline V gene sequence: CDR1 MDHEN, CDR2 SYDVKM. This CDR3 region has 14 residues. CDR3 in DNA: TGTGCCAGCACCAGGGGGACAGACCGATACGAGCAGTACTTC. The encoded protein is CASTRGTDRYEQYF.

The chain has TRBV28 and TRBJ1-2; no definite D call. The CDR3 sequence is 13 residues long. V was clipped by 3 bases and J by 2 bases, with 7 bases between them. Germline V CDR1 and CDR2: MDHEN, SYDVKM. The chain's CDR3 is CASSLGVNYGYTF. The CDR3 nucleotides are TGTGCCAGCAGTTTGGGAGTAAACTATGGCTACACCTTC.

This rearrangement joins TRBV21-1 to TRBJ1-5; the table's TRBD1 call for D was not verified on the DNA. TRBV21-1 is a pseudogene. CDR3 length: 16 residues. In nucleotides, the CDR3 is TGTGCCAGCAGCCTCAAGGGGACAGGGGGCAATCAGCCCCAGCATTTT. Its translation is CASSLKGTGGNQPQHF.

This clone appeared a few times. The J gene is TRBJ2-7, the V gene TRBV4-2, with D perhaps TRBD1 (5 bases). The germline V gene encodes CDR1 LGHNA and CDR2 YNFKEQ. Trimming shortened V by 4 bases and J by 4 bases, and 11 bases separated the two germline ends. There are 13 residues in the CDR3. The CDR3 sequence: CASSRLAGYEQYF. CDR3 sequence (DNA): TGTGCCAGCAGCCGACTCGCAGGGTACGAGCAGTACTTC.

Comments on this clone: Additional DNA sequences in this sample encode the identical CDR3. This chain uses TRBV10-1 with TRBJ2-7; 7 nucleotides align to TRBD1. Germline trimming cut 2 bases from V and 2 bases from J; bases unmatched to any gene: 3. The CDR3 is 14 amino acids. Looked up from germline, CDR1 is WNHNN and CDR2 is SYGVQD (reference sequence). The CDR3 DNA sequence: TGCGCCAGCAGTGAGGGGCAGGGGGCCTACGAGCAGTACTTC. Its protein is CASSEGQGAYEQYF.

V usage is TRBV6-6 and J usage is TRBJ2-1; 9 bases match TRBD1. V lost 0 bases and J lost 7; bases outside the gene matches: 1. This CDR3 comprises 14 residues. Germline CDR1 reads MNHNY; CDR2 reads SVGAGI (reference sequence). The CDR3: CASSYSDRGNEQFF. In DNA, the CDR3 is TGTGCCAGCAGTTACTCCGACAGGGGGAATGAGCAGTTCTTC.

The rearrangement joins TRBV15 to TRBJ2-5; TRBD2 is a possible D gene (6 bases). V lost 0 bases and J lost 10, with 9 bases in between. The germline gives CDR1 LNHNV, CDR2 YYDKDF (reference sequence). The CDR3 is 12 amino acids. This CDR3 reads CATSRDGAGQYF. CDR3 DNA sequence: TGTGCCACCAGCAGAGATGGAGCGGGCCAGTACTTC.

This chain links TRBV30 with TRBJ2-1, with D possibly TRBD2 on 6 matching bases. The germline V gene has CDR1 GTSNPN and CDR2 SVGIG (reference sequence). The CDR3 consists of 14 residues. Trimming shortened V by 5 bases and J by 1 base, and 12 bases separated the two germline ends. The CDR3 coding sequence is TGTGCCTGGGTCGGAGGGGTTTCCTACAATGAGCAGTTCTTC. Its translation: CAWVGGVSYNEQFF.

This clone was recorded only once. This chain links TRBV30 with TRBJ1-2; D remains unclear. Germline V CDR1 and CDR2: GTSNPN, SVGIG (reference sequence). With 3 bases removed from V and 8 bases from J, the gap between germline ends came to 10 bases. The CDR3 length is 11 residues. The CDR3 DNA reads TGTGCCTGGAGCGCCATCGGGGGCTACACCTTC. This sequence encodes CAWSAIGGYTF.

V gene TRBV6-1 combines with J gene TRBJ1-2, with D uncertain. CDR1 is MNHNS, CDR2 SASEGT, per germline. The CDR3 is 14 amino acids. Trimming took 6 bases from V and 6 from J, leaving 17 bases between them. This CDR3 is CASRGGRLQHGYTF. The CDR3 bases are TGTGCCAGCAGGGGAGGGAGGCTACAACATGGCTACACCTTC.

This chain connects TRBV25-1 to TRBJ2-5; a possible D gene is TRBD2 (7 bases). CDR3 size: 15 residues. In germline, CDR1 is MGHDK, CDR2 SYGVNS. V was shortened by 2 bases and J by 7 bases, with 17 bases between the two germline ends. The CDR3 sequence: CASSETLEGGGTQYF. The CDR3 DNA follows: TGTGCCAGCAGTGAAACCTTAGAAGGGGGGGGGACCCAGTACTTC.

The gene calls are TRBV5-1 and TRBJ2-7; D is perhaps TRBD2 (5 bases). Germline V gene lookup returns CDR1 SGHRS and CDR2 YFSETQ. The CDR3 contains 15 residues. The ends were cut back, 0 bases at V and 3 bases at J, with 13 bases in the middle. The CDR3 nucleotides are TGCGCCAGCAGCTTGGGACATAGCGACCTCTACGAGCAGTACTTC. Protein sequence: CASSLGHSDLYEQYF. The variable domain in full, with the rest retrieved from reference TRBV5-1 and TRBJ2-7, is KAGVTQTPRYLIKTRGQQVTLSCSPISGHRSVSWYQQTPGQGLQFLFEYFSETQRNKGNFPGRFSGRQFSNSRSEMNVSTLELGDSALYLCASSLGHSDLYEQYFGPGTRLTVT.

This rearrangement joins TRBV18 to TRBJ1-5; TRBD1 aligns across 7 bases. Losses at the gene ends were 3 bases for V and 3 bases for J; bases not matched to a gene: 2. The CDR3 loop spans 14 amino acids. CDR1 is KGHSH and CDR2 is LQKENI in the germline V gene. CDR3 nucleotides: TGTGCCAGCTCACCTGGACAGGCCAATCAGCCCCAGCATTTT. Amino acids: CASSPGQANQPQHF.

The rearrangement uses TRBV10-2 and TRBJ2-5, with D unresolved. Trimming shortened V by 8 bases and J by 2 bases, and 9 bases separated the two germline ends. This CDR3 has 12 amino acids. The germline CDR1 and CDR2 sequences are WSHSY and SAAADI. CDR3 amino acids: CASFNGQETQYF. CDR3 coding DNA: TGCGCCAGCTTCAACGGGCAAGAGACCCAGTACTTC.

This clone was seen only a few times. The rearrangement uses TRBV4-1 and TRBJ2-7, with 7 bases aligning to TRBD1. Looked up from germline, CDR1 is MGHRA and CDR2 is YSYEKL. CDR3 length: 16 residues. V was pared by 1 base and J by 2 bases, with 8 bases of the junction left unmatched. In DNA form, the CDR3 reads TGCGCCAGCAGCCAAGGCTCGGACAGGCCGACCTACGAGCAGTACTTC. This codes for CASSQGSDRPTYEQYF.

The chain couples TRBV5-4 to TRBJ2-2; D is unclear. V lost 0 bases and J 2 bases, leaving 8 bases between the germline ends. The length of the CDR3 is 15 residues. Germline lookup yields CDR1 SGHNT and CDR2 YYREEE (reference sequence). CDR3 DNA: TGTGCCAGCAGCTTGGCCAGAAGTAACACCGGGGAGCTGTTTTTT. Translating it yields CASSLARSNTGELFF.

This chain connects TRBV7-8 to TRBJ2-1, with 14 bases matching TRBD2. CDR1 is SGHVS, CDR2 FQNEAQ, per germline. CDR3 length: 17 amino acids. The junction had 13 bases not matched to a gene; V was cut back by 5 bases and J by 10 bases. CDR3 protein: CASSPRTSGRNEVEQFF. DNA for the CDR3: TGTGCCAGCAGCCCTAGGACTAGCGGGAGGAATGAGGTGGAGCAGTTCTTC.

The chain is built from TRBV10-1 and TRBJ2-5; 14 nucleotides line up with TRBD2. Germline V lookup: CDR1 WNHNN, CDR2 SYGVQD (reference sequence). Trimming cost V 6 bases and J 5 bases; bases outside gene matches: 8. The CDR3 is 16 amino acids. CDR3 nucleotide sequence: TGCGCCAGCAGCCCCGGGACTAGCGGGAGTCGGGAGACCCAGTACTTC. Its protein product is CASSPGTSGSRETQYF.

This chain connects TRBV5-4 to TRBJ2-2; TRBD2 aligns across 11 bases. V trimming: 4 bases; J trimming: 6 bases; junction bases outside the gene matches: 11. The CDR3 covers 17 residues. CDR1 and CDR2 (germline): SGHNT, YYREEE (reference sequence). This CDR3 reads CASSPDPLAGVSGELFF. As DNA, the CDR3 is TGTGCCAGCAGCCCCGACCCACTAGCGGGAGTTTCCGGGGAGCTGTTTTTT.

The chain couples TRBV6-1 to TRBJ2-1; D is unclear. Deletions cut 0 bases from V and 3 bases from J, with 9 bases between. The CDR3 is 15 amino acids. Germline V gene sequence: CDR1 MNHNS, CDR2 SASEGT. DNA for the CDR3: TGTGCCAGCAGTGAAGCGTATGGCAGCTACAATGAGCAGTTCTTC. It is translated as CASSEAYGSYNEQFF.

The genes are TRBV6-4 and TRBJ2-3; possibly TRBD2 for D (6 bases). Per the germline V gene, CDR1 is MRHNA and CDR2 is SNTAGT. V was shortened by 4 bases and J by 1 base, with 9 bases between the two germline ends. This CDR3 comprises 14 residues. The CDR3 here is CASSGLGGTDTQYF. As DNA, the CDR3 is TGTGCCAGCAGTGGACTAGGGGGCACAGATACGCAGTATTTT.

Concerning this clone itself: The identical CDR3 is also encoded by other nucleotide sequences in the sample. The V and J genes are TRBV15 and TRBJ1-1; 9 positions agree with TRBD1. CDR3 length: 17 residues. The germline CDR1 and CDR2 sequences are LNHNV and YYDKDF (reference sequence). V lost 3 bases to trimming and J lost 1 base; unmatched junction nucleotides: 9. The chain's CDR3 is CATSRETGTGRNTEAFF. CDR3 bases: TGTGCCACCAGCAGGGAAACAGGGACAGGGAGGAACACTGAAGCTTTCTTT.

This clone showed up just once. The rearrangement joins TRBV6-5 to TRBJ2-3, with 9 bases fitting TRBD1. J lost 4 bases, V lost 6 bases, and 5 bases had no gene match. CDR1 is MNHEY and CDR2 is SVGAGI in the germline V gene. There are 14 residues in the CDR3. CDR3 coding DNA: TGTGCCAGCAGCATCGGACAGGGGTCAGATACGCAGTATTTT. Protein sequence: CASSIGQGSDTQYF.